These T cell receptor beta chains were read from a single sample in a study of blood T cells in healthy people across ages. TCRdb re-derived calls from the 5' RACE reads in MiXCR, one entry per CDR3 protein. The table shows some 1.5 million distinct CDR3 sequences, with approximately 30% occurring only once. Sequenced sample: blood. Every receptor here comes from a woman in her twenties or thirties in good health. The conserved cysteine and the conserved F or W are not part of the CDR3 here.

v_gene	j_gene	CDR3aa
TRBV7-2	TRBJ2-5	ASSLPQAGVTQY
TRBV28	TRBJ1-2	ASSLQSEGNWRRGYT
TRBV5-5	-	ASNLISTQETQY
TRBV6-2/TRBV6-3	TRBJ1-1	ASSYVQLTEAF
TRBV3-1	TRBJ2-1	ASSQNEVNEQF
TRBV29-1	TRBJ2-7	SVRLLSSYGQY
TRBV7-9	TRBJ2-7	ASSLGSSGSSWDYEQY
TRBV5-6	TRBJ2-3	ASSPAGVDTQY
TRBV20-1	TRBJ2-5	SATGDRGDRQRTQY
TRBV5-1	TRBJ1-2	ASSLPERLYGYT
TRBV5-6	TRBJ2-7	ASSFGLSAYEQY
TRBV14	TRBJ2-6	ASSPKRRLAEDLSGANVLT
TRBV5-1	TRBJ2-1	ASGIESNEQF
TRBV28	TRBJ2-7	ASSLYSSGGLEQY
TRBV20-1	TRBJ2-1	SASLGGSPHEQF
TRBV20-1	TRBJ1-2	SARDISNYGYT
TRBV7-3	TRBJ2-3	ASADPNTDTQY
TRBV7-9	TRBJ1-2	ASRLQGLGSSGYT
TRBV5-1	TRBJ2-1	ASSLILGPYNEQF
TRBV6-6	-	ATDRGLYNEQY
TRBV5-1	TRBJ2-7	ASSLTGVHEQY
TRBV11-2	TRBJ1-2	ASSPLTYGYT
TRBV7-9	TRBJ2-2	ASSPYAGFSEVTGELF
TRBV4-3	TRBJ1-4	ASSQEWRGSGKLF
TRBV20-1	TRBJ1-1	SAPETLFEAF
TRBV9	TRBJ2-3	ASSVTPSGDTQY
TRBV12-3/TRBV12-4	TRBJ2-1	ASDPGLYNEQF
TRBV4-1	TRBJ1-6	ASRLNQGLRSPLH
TRBV29-1	TRBJ2-2	SASSAGEAGELF
TRBV28	TRBJ2-5	ASSFGTEETQY
TRBV6-5	TRBJ2-4	ASSRGGAENIQY
TRBV12-3/TRBV12-4	TRBJ1-1	ASSPLRTGEAF
TRBV20-1	TRBJ2-5	SAAPPLQETQY
TRBV7-2	TRBJ2-5	ASSLALPGQAQEAQY